There are many counts of the clone carrying this T cell receptor beta chain. Trimming took off 2 bases at V and 2 bases at J, with 7 bases between the two ends. Germline V gives CDR1 SGHRS, CDR2 YFSETQ. The CDR3 loop spans 14 amino acids. Time point denoted: blood at routine non-recurrence follow-up after resection. The authors sequenced whole RNA from tumor, nontumor lung or frozen PBMC without sorting. The data originate from a study of spatial heterogeneity in lung cancer. Study summary: Sequenced follow-up PBMC samples came a median of about two years after resection, where available. Alpha-chain detections were consistently fewer than beta-chain detections among the sequences. Combinations of a unique TCR and a UMI were tallied in raw reads, and on average each appeared more than ten times.

Unique molecular identifiers, one per molecule, were present on every TCR cDNA molecule. Each CDR3 protein gets one entry after TCRdb re-called the 5' RACE reads with MiXCR. The sample contains roughly 120,000 distinct CDR3 sequences, roughly an eighth of which appear only once. The sequencing used PBMCs, collected at follow-up. The chain couples TRBV5-1 to TRBJ2-2; no definite D call. The receptor comes from a male donor with early-stage non-small cell lung cancer. In DNA, the CDR3 is TGCGCCAGCAGCTTAGGACGAAACACCGGGGAGCTGTTTTTT. Its protein product is CASSLGRNTGELFF.